These 32 T cell receptor beta chains were all obtained from the same sample, sequenced in a study of identical twins. TCRdb re-called the 5' RACE reads with MiXCR, one entry per CDR3 protein. The table records 500,000 or so distinct CDR3 sequences, around 20% of them present only once. These same data were also listed under a study on T cells expressing NK-cell markers.

Sequenced sample: CD4+ T cells sorted from blood. Receptors originate from a woman aged 18-30 years in good health.

This clonotype was seen a handful of times. This chain's CDR3 is CASSHPPPNEQFF. The CDR3 bases are TGTGCCAGCAGCCACCCCCCCCCGAATGAGCAGTTCTTC. This chain joins TRBV5-4 and TRBJ2-1; no clear D gene. The V gene's germline CDR1 is SGHNT and CDR2 YYREEE (reference sequence). This CDR3 comprises 13 residues. V lost 4 bases and J lost 7, with 12 bases in between.

CDR3 residues: CASSHEAGRGSPLHF. The CDR3 DNA reads TGTGCCAGCAGCCACGAGGCGGGTCGGGGTTCACCCCTCCACTTT. The chain couples TRBV7-6 to TRBJ1-6, with D hard to call. In germline, CDR1 is SGHVS, CDR2 FNYEAQ. Deletions cut 5 bases from V and 9 bases from J, with 17 bases between. The CDR3 has 15 residues.

The chain combines TRBV29-1 with TRBJ2-5; 8 nucleotides align to TRBD1. CDR3 length: 14 amino acids. Germline CDR1 reads SQVTM; CDR2 reads ANQGSEA. After removal of 7 bases from V and 5 bases from J, the junction contained 12 bases not matched to a gene. CDR3 in DNA: TGCAGCGCTAGGACAGGGTCCCGTTGGGAGACCCAGTACTTC. Translation: CSARTGSRWETQYF.

This clonotype was observed a few times. The chain carries TRBV3-1 and TRBJ2-5; D is ambiguous. The CDR3 loop spans 15 amino acids. Germline CDR1 reads LGHDT; CDR2 reads YNNKEL (reference sequence). Trimming took off 0 bases at V and 5 bases at J, with 13 bases between the two ends. Written as DNA, the CDR3 is TGTGCCAGCAGCCAAGATCCGGAAGTCCGGGAGACCCAGTACTTC. Translation: CASSQDPEVRETQYF.

This clonotype was seen a few times. This rearrangement joins TRBV7-3 to TRBJ2-7; 7 bases are shared with TRBD2. There are 15 residues in the CDR3. V trimming: 5 bases; J trimming: 0 bases; junction bases outside the gene matches: 7. CDR1 and CDR2 (germline): SGHTA, FQGTGA. The CDR3 sequence is CASSELARSSYEQYF. CDR3 DNA: TGTGCCAGCAGCGAACTAGCGAGGAGCTCCTACGAGCAGTACTTC.

The chain has TRBV25-1 and TRBJ2-1; the match to TRBD2 covers 7 bases. This CDR3 spans 13 amino acids. The V gene's germline CDR1 is MGHDK and CDR2 SYGVNS. V shed 4 bases, J shed 9 bases, and the junction held 6 bases outside the gene matches. The CDR3 loop is CASSAQGGGEQFF. The CDR3 coding sequence is TGTGCCAGCAGTGCCCAGGGCGGGGGTGAGCAGTTCTTC.

The J gene is TRBJ1-1, the V gene TRBV20-1; no clear D. This CDR3 contains 11 residues. Between the trimmed V and J ends, which lost 6 bases and 1 base, there was a span of 6 bases. Germline V gene lookup returns CDR1 DFQATT and CDR2 SNEGSKA (reference sequence). CDR3 bases: TGCAGTGCCTATCAGAACACTGAAGCTTTCTTT. This translates into CSAYQNTEAFF.

The chain links TRBV7-2 to TRBJ2-1; 10 bases map to TRBD2. Unmatched junction bases numbered 13, after V lost 11 bases and J lost 6 bases. Germline CDR1 reads SGHTA; CDR2 reads FQGNSA. The CDR3 extends over 15 amino acids. In DNA form, the CDR3 reads TGTGCCGGATTCCTAGTCGGGACTAGCGTCAATGAGCAGTTCTTC. It translates to CAGFLVGTSVNEQFF.

This clonotype was counted a few times. The chain links TRBV5-1 to TRBJ2-7, with D unresolved. The V gene's germline CDR1 is SGHRS and CDR2 YFSETQ. V was cut by 7 bases and J by 1 base, with 12 bases left in between. CDR3 size: 13 residues. DNA for the CDR3: TGCGCCAGCGGTGAGGTCCCTTCCTACGAGCAGTACTTC. Amino acid sequence: CASGEVPSYEQYF.

The chain combines TRBV12-3 or TRBV12-4 with TRBJ2-7, with TRBD1 matching 9 bases. Trimming took 5 bases from V and 2 from J; bases not matched to a gene: 10. The CDR3 spans 16 residues. CDR3 DNA: TGTGCCAGCAGTCCGGGGGTCCGGACAGGGGCCTACGAGCAGTACTTC. Residues: CASSPGVRTGAYEQYF.

This CDR3 reads CSAKDRITDTQYF. In DNA, the CDR3 is TGCAGTGCAAAGGACAGGATTACAGATACGCAGTATTTT. The chain has TRBV20-1 and TRBJ2-3; 7 bases fit TRBD1. The V and J ends lost 6 bases and 3 bases, in that order; junction bases with no gene match: 6. Germline V gene sequence: CDR1 DFQATT, CDR2 SNEGSKA (reference sequence). The CDR3 runs 13 residues.

CDR3 in amino acids: CSADRGFGELFF. The CDR3 DNA follows: TGCAGCGCTGACAGGGGCTTCGGGGAGCTGTTTTTT. The chain uses TRBV29-1 and TRBJ2-2; 8 bases align to TRBD1. The junction had 5 bases not matched to a gene; V was cut back by 7 bases and J by 7 bases. Germline loops: CDR1 SQVTM, CDR2 ANQGSEA. This CDR3 is 12 amino acids long.

CDR3 sequence reads: CASSEGEHGYTF. The CDR3 DNA sequence: TGCGCCAGCAGCGAGGGGGAGCATGGCTACACCTTC. The V call is TRBV5-1, the J call TRBJ1-2, with D possibly being TRBD1 (6 bases). Germline CDR1 and CDR2: SGHRS and YFSETQ. Trimming pared 4 bases from V and 6 bases from J, leaving 10 bases between. This CDR3 spans 12 amino acids.

This clonotype showed up just a few times. The chain links TRBV25-1 to TRBJ2-7, with D possibly matching TRBD2 (6 bases). The germline CDR1 and CDR2 sequences are MGHDK and SYGVNS. This CDR3 has 14 amino acids. V was clipped by 3 bases and J by 3 bases, with 12 bases between them. The CDR3 sequence is CASSDHGGVYEQYF. CDR3 nucleotide sequence: TGTGCCAGCAGTGATCACGGCGGGGTCTACGAGCAGTACTTC.

There are a few counts of this clonotype. This rearrangement joins TRBV12-3 or TRBV12-4 to TRBJ2-1; no reliable D call. The CDR3 consists of 14 residues. The V and J ends lost 6 bases and 3 bases respectively, with 12 bases between them. The CDR3 coding sequence is TGTGCCAGCAGACTCCTGGGGTTCTACAATGAGCAGTTCTTC. Translation: CASRLLGFYNEQFF.

V is TRBV6-1 and J is TRBJ1-2; D is uncertain. From germline, CDR1 is MNHNS and CDR2 SASEGT. V was shortened by 0 bases and J by 5 bases, with 7 bases between the two germline ends. The CDR3 has 13 amino acids. This CDR3 is CASSEAIIYGYTF. CDR3 DNA sequence: TGTGCCAGCAGTGAAGCCATCATATATGGCTACACCTTC.

The rearrangement joins TRBV12-5 to TRBJ2-1; the match to TRBD2 covers 9 bases. CDR3 length equals 13 residues. V trimming: 2 bases; J trimming: 7 bases; junction bases outside the gene matches: 0. Per germline, CDR1 LGHNT and CDR2 FRNRAP. Here the CDR3 reads CASGLSGGNEQFF. The CDR3 nucleotides are TGTGCTAGTGGTTTGAGCGGGGGGAATGAGCAGTTCTTC.

The chain uses TRBV6-1 and TRBJ2-1; TRBD2 matches 13 bases. CDR3 length: 15 amino acids. From germline, CDR1 is MNHNS and CDR2 SASEGT. J was trimmed by 6 bases and V by 6 bases; bases with no gene match: 5. The CDR3 coding sequence is TGTGCCAGCAGCCGCACTAGCGGGGGGGTCAATGAGCAGTTCTTC. Protein sequence: CASSRTSGGVNEQFF.

This clonotype has only a few counts. The gene calls are TRBV12-3 or TRBV12-4 and TRBJ2-5; D may match TRBD1 or TRBD2 (5 bases each). V gave up 3 bases and J gave up 5 bases, with 16 bases separating them. The CDR3 sequence is 15 residues long. CDR3 residues: CASSFWGSRVETQYF. CDR3 DNA: TGTGCCAGCAGTTTTTGGGGGAGCAGGGTGGAGACCCAGTACTTC.

The CDR3 loop reads CASSPFGVANRYTF. DNA for the CDR3: TGTGCCAGCAGCCCCTTCGGGGTTGCTAATCGCTACACCTTC. This chain joins TRBV7-2 and TRBJ1-2; D ambiguous. CDR3 size: 14 residues. Germline values: CDR1 SGHTA, CDR2 FQGNSA. V was trimmed by 5 bases and J by 9 bases, leaving 19 bases between them.

This sequence joins TRBV18 and TRBJ1-1, with D tentatively TRBD1 (5 bases). CDR1 is KGHSH, CDR2 LQKENI, per germline. The CDR3 is made up of 15 amino acids. V was cut by 3 bases and J by 11 bases, with 22 bases left in between. CDR3: CASSPTSDGGNGAFF. CDR3 coding DNA: TGTGCCAGCTCACCGACATCGGACGGGGGTAATGGGGCTTTCTTT.

This chain joins TRBV10-3 and TRBJ2-1; D unclear. V shed 8 bases and J shed 0 bases, with 14 bases lying between them. CDR3 size: 15 residues. Per germline, CDR1 ENHRY and CDR2 SYGVKD. DNA of the CDR3: TGTGCCATCCGTCGCCAGTCGAGCTCCTACAATGAGCAGTTCTTC. Amino acids: CAIRRQSSSYNEQFF.

This clonotype showed up just a few times. The chain links TRBV7-2 to TRBJ2-5; D not resolved. Germline CDR1 is SGHTA and CDR2 is FQGNSA. Deletions cut 8 bases from V and 7 bases from J, with 23 bases between. The CDR3 runs 15 residues. CDR3 bases: TGTGCCAGCCGCCCAGCTATGGGTTCGATCGGGACCCAGTACTTC. It encodes CASRPAMGSIGTQYF.

The sample holds a few counts of this clonotype. This chain connects TRBV20-1 to TRBJ2-3; 14 bases map to TRBD2. V lost 6 bases, J lost 0 bases, and 5 bases stayed unmatched. The length of the CDR3 is 16 residues. Germline CDR1 is DFQATT and CDR2 is SNEGSKA (reference sequence). CDR3 in DNA: TGCAGTGCAACCGGGACTAGCGGGGGTAGCACAGATACGCAGTATTTT. Its translation is CSATGTSGGSTDTQYF.

This clonotype turned up a few times. The rearrangement uses TRBV20-1 and TRBJ2-7, with 16 bases identical to TRBD2. Germline V gives CDR1 DFQATT, CDR2 SNEGSKA (reference sequence). CDR3 size: 16 residues. The V and J ends lost 3 bases and 4 bases, in that order; junction bases with no gene match: 6. The CDR3: CSARAGTSGGAYEQYF. Written as DNA, the CDR3 is TGCAGTGCTAGGGCCGGGACTAGCGGGGGGGCTTACGAGCAGTACTTC.

The table lists this clonotype with many counts. This rearrangement joins TRBV7-2 to TRBJ2-3, with D perhaps matching TRBD1 (7 bases). CDR3 size: 15 residues. Per germline, CDR1 SGHTA and CDR2 FQGNSA. The V end lost 1 base, the J end lost 6 bases, and 14 bases lay between the germline ends. The CDR3 loop reads CASSLGQGSGDTQYF. CDR3 coding DNA: TGTGCCAGCAGCTTAGGACAGGGTAGCGGTGATACGCAGTATTTT. Combining the CDR3 with reference TRBV7-2 and TRBJ2-3 gives the whole variable domain GAGVSQSPSNKVTEKGKDVELRCDPISGHTALYWYRQSLGQGLEFLIYFQGNSAPDKSGLPSDRFSAERTGGSVSTLTIQRTQQEDSAVYLCASSLGQGSGDTQYFGPGTRLTVL.

This clonotype has only a few counts. The chain employs TRBV9 and TRBJ2-5; D remains unclear. Per the germline V gene, CDR1 is SGDLS and CDR2 is YYNGEE. Trimming shortened V by 6 bases and J by 0 bases, and 15 bases separated the two germline ends. The CDR3 extends over 15 amino acids. The CDR3 DNA reads TGTGCCAGCACCCCCGGCAGAGGAAACCAAGAGACCCAGTACTTC. The encoded protein is CASTPGRGNQETQYF.

This clonotype has at least ten counts. This chain joins TRBV20-1 and TRBJ2-4; D not resolved. This CDR3 spans 12 amino acids. The V gene lost 3 bases and the J gene lost 2 bases, with 5 bases spanning the gap. The V gene's germline CDR1 is DFQATT and CDR2 SNEGSKA (reference sequence). DNA of the CDR3: TGCAGTGCTAGGGGGTCCAAAAACATTCAGTACTTC. Its protein is CSARGSKNIQYF.

The table lists this clonotype with a few counts. The CDR3 region is CASSFGWGPGYTF. The CDR3 DNA is TGTGCCAGCAGTTTCGGTTGGGGGCCCGGCTACACCTTC. This chain joins TRBV12-3 or TRBV12-4 and TRBJ1-2; D perhaps matches TRBD1 (6 bases). V shed 3 bases and J shed 8 bases, with 13 bases lying between them. This CDR3 is 13 amino acids long.

The chain carries TRBV27 and TRBJ2-7; 9 bases fit TRBD1. Losses at the gene ends were 6 bases for V and 5 bases for J; bases not matched to a gene: 14. Germline V gene sequence: CDR1 MNHEY, CDR2 SMNVEV (reference sequence). The CDR3 sequence is 16 residues long. In nucleotides, the CDR3 is TGTGCCAGCAGCTGGAGGGGGACAGGGAAGGTCAACGAGCAGTACTTC. Translation gives CASSWRGTGKVNEQYF.

This clonotype was recorded at least ten times. The chain joins TRBV3-1 to TRBJ2-5; 11 nucleotides line up with TRBD2. Per germline, CDR1 LGHDT and CDR2 YNNKEL (reference sequence). There are 15 residues in the CDR3. Trimming at V came to 3 bases and at J to 4 bases, leaving 4 bases not matched to a gene. The CDR3 is CASSQRLAGGETQYF. The CDR3, as DNA: TGTGCCAGCAGCCAGCGCCTAGCGGGAGGAGAGACCCAGTACTTC.

This clonotype was seen a few times. The rearrangement uses TRBV29-1 and TRBJ2-1; 8 nucleotides agree with TRBD2. The length of the CDR3 is 16 residues. The germline CDR1 and CDR2 sequences are SQVTM and ANQGSEA. V dropped 0 bases and J dropped 0; count of bases not matched to a gene: 4. CDR3 bases: TGCAGCGTTGAAGATCCCAGCGGGGGCTCCTACAATGAGCAGTTCTTC. This translates into CSVEDPSGGSYNEQFF.